This is a list of T cell receptor beta chains from one sample in a study of high-grade serous ovarian cancer treatment subgroups. TCRdb's copy holds only in-frame clones and misses some; the assay was immunoSEQ multiplex PCR. The sample includes around 4,500 clones, about 78% of them seen just once. Sequenced input: tumor tissue. The receptor set was obtained from a human donor with high-grade serous ovarian cancer. The CDR3 runs from the conserved cysteine through the conserved F or W. The D gene is left open where the match is weak. Clone size appears in some rows only: once, few, many, or a class for an expanded clone.

j_call v_call cdr3_length d_call clone_size cdr3_nt cdr3_aa
TRBJ2-3 TRBV5-4 14 . . TGTGCCAGCAGCTTGGATACAGGGATAGATACGCAGTATTTT CASSLDTGIDTQYF
TRBJ2-2 TRBV7-3 14 . . TGTGCCAGCAGCTCGTCAGGGAACACCGGGGAGCTGTTTTTT CASSSSGNTGELFF
TRBJ2-3 TRBV7-3 12 . . TGTGCCAGCAGCCCCGGGAAAGATACGCAGTATTTT CASSPGKDTQYF
TRBJ1-5 TRBV9 15 . . TGTGCCAGCAGCGTAGGAGACAGCGTCGGGCAGCCCCAGCATTTT CASSVGDSVGQPQHF
TRBJ2-7 TRBV5-1 14 . . TGCGCCAGCAGCTTGGCGGGGGATGATTACGAGCAGTACTTC CASSLAGDDYEQYF
TRBJ2-1 TRBV5-1 11 . large TGCGCCAGCAGCGGAAGCAATGAGCAGTTCTTC CASSGSNEQFF
TRBJ2-5 TRBV4-3 14 . . TGCGCCAGCAGCCAAGATCGGGCGTCGGAGACCCAGTACTTC CASSQDRASETQYF
TRBJ1-5 TRBV7-9 14 TRBD1 . TGTGCCAGCAGCTTCGGACAGGCCTTATCCCCCCAGCATTTT CASSFGQALSPQHF
TRBJ2-2 TRBV12-5 19 TRBD2 . TGTGCTAGTGGTTTGGTACTATCAGCGGGGGCCCCCCTCGCCGGGGAGCTGTTTTTT CASGLVLSAGAPLAGELFF
TRBJ2-7 TRBV4-2 14 TRBD1 . TGTGCCAGCAGCAAGACAGGGTGGTCCTACGAGCAGTACTTC CASSKTGWSYEQYF
TRBJ2-1 TRBV19 16 . . TGTGCCAGTAGTATTAAACTGGCCAGCTCCTACAATGAGCAGTTCTTC CASSIKLASSYNEQFF
TRBJ2-7 TRBV6-1 12 . . TGTGCCAGCAGTAGTAACAGGCGCGAGCAGTACTTC CASSSNRREQYF
TRBJ2-2 TRBV7-7 13 . . TGTGCTAGCACCCAACATGGCACCGGGGAGCTGTTTTTT CASTQHGTGELFF
TRBJ2-7 TRBV7-2 14 TRBD2 . TGTGCCAGCAGCTTAGACGCCGCGGGGGGCGAGCAGTACTTC CASSLDAAGGEQYF
TRBJ2-7 TRBV25-1 12 . . TGTGCCAGCAGTCCCGGCCCGCACGAGCAGTACTTC CASSPGPHEQYF
TRBJ2-6 TRBV5-4 13 . . TGTGCCAGCAGGCTTTCTGGGGCCAACGTCCTGACTTTC CASRLSGANVLTF
TRBJ2-1 TRBV18 15 . . TGTGCCAGCTCACCAATCCGGGGTTCCTACAATGAGCAGTTCTTC CASSPIRGSYNEQFF
TRBJ2-3 TRBV6-6 16 . . TGTGCCAGCAGTCACTCACAGGGGGACTACACAGATACGCAGTATTTT CASSHSQGDYTDTQYF
TRBJ2-3 TRBV18 16 TRBD1 . TGTGCCAGCTCACCAACCGGGACAGGGGGCGAGTCAACGCAGTATTTT CASSPTGTGGESTQYF
TRBJ2-1 TRBV19 13 . . TGTGCCAGTACTAGGGCGCACGACAATGAGCAGTTCTTC CASTRAHDNEQFF
TRBJ1-5 TRBV6-5 14 . . TGTGCCAGCAGCCGGGACCTCTACAATCAGCCCCAGCATTTT CASSRDLYNQPQHF
TRBJ2-7 TRBV5-6 13 TRBD1 . TGTGCCAGCAGCTTGGGGGACAGGGACGAGCAGTACTTC CASSLGDRDEQYF
TRBJ2-7 TRBV27 16 . once TGTGCCAGCAGTTTAAGGAGGACGGTGAGCTCCTACGAGCAGTACTTC CASSLRRTVSSYEQYF
TRBJ1-2 TRBV6-5 15 . . TGTGCCAGCAGTTACTCGATTTATACAGGCGATGGCTACACCTTC CASSYSIYTGDGYTF
TRBJ1-2 TRBV7-2 13 . once TGTGCCAGCAGGGGAGGGGGAATTATTGGCTACACCTTC CASRGGGIIGYTF
TRBJ2-7 TRBV5-6 14 . . TGTGCCAGCAGCTTAAGTCTCAGGGTCTACGAGCAGTACTTC CASSLSLRVYEQYF
TRBJ1-2 TRBV29-1 14 TRBD1 . TGCAGCGTGTCGGGACAGGGGAATAACTATGGCTACACCTTC CSVSGQGNNYGYTF
TRBJ1-2 TRBV2 16 TRBD1 few TGTGCCAGCGCCACCGGGACAGGGTTTGGATTCTATGGCTACACCTTC CASATGTGFGFYGYTF
TRBJ2-2 TRBV11-3 14 . . TGTGCCAGCAGCTTCGGCACGAGCACCGGGGAGCTGTTTTTT CASSFGTSTGELFF
TRBJ2-5 TRBV19 14 . . TGTGCCAGCGCAGACCGCGCTAAGTATGAGACCCAGTACTTC CASADRAKYETQYF
TRBJ2-1 TRBV7-2 14 . few TGTGCCAGCAGCTTAATCCTAGCTGGCAATGAGCAGTTCTTC CASSLILAGNEQFF
TRBJ2-3 TRBV5-6 16 . . TGTGCCAGCAGCTTGGCCGGAGGCAGGGTGGCAGATACGCAGTATTTT CASSLAGGRVADTQYF
TRBJ2-3 TRBV18 14 . . TGTGCCAGCTCACCACCGGGGAACACAGATACGCAGTATTTT CASSPPGNTDTQYF
TRBJ1-1 TRBV6-6 12 . . TGTGCCAGCAGTTACTCGGAAGGAGAAGCTTTCTTT CASSYSEGEAFF
TRBJ2-7 TRBV6-5 14 . . TGTGCCAGCGGCGGGGAAGGATCCATCTACGAGCAGTACTTC CASGGEGSIYEQYF
TRBJ1-1 TRBV5-1 15 . few TGCGCCAGCAGCTTAAGTACAGATGATTACCATGAAGCTTTCTTT CASSLSTDDYHEAFF
TRBJ2-6 TRBV6-1 15 . . TGTGCCAGCAGTCCCCCCGTCCCTGGGGCCAACGTCCTGACTTTC CASSPPVPGANVLTF
TRBJ2-7 TRBV6-6 12 . . TGTGCCAGCAGTTACAGTAGTTACGAGCAGTACTTC CASSYSSYEQYF
TRBJ2-3 TRBV7-6 15 TRBD2 once TGTGCCAGCAGCTGGAGCGGGGGAGTCACAGATACGCAGTATTTT CASSWSGGVTDTQYF
TRBJ1-1 TRBV6-6 15 TRBD1 . TGTGCCAGCAGTATCCAACAGGGGCCCTACACTGAAGCTTTCTTT CASSIQQGPYTEAFF
TRBJ2-5 TRBV11-2 11 . . TGTGCCAGCAGCTCTCTGGGGACCCAGTACTTC CASSSLGTQYF
TRBJ2-1 TRBV5-1 15 . . TGCGCCAGCAGCTTGGAGCCAGGGGGAGGATTGAGGCAGTTCTTC CASSLEPGGGLRQFF
TRBJ1-2 TRBV28 15 TRBD1 . TGTGCCAGCAGTGCCCCAGACAGGGTGCTCTTAGGCTACACCTTC CASSAPDRVLLGYTF
TRBJ2-3 TRBV30 11 . . TGTGCCTGCTGGGTCGGAGGTACGCAGTATTTT CACWVGGTQYF
TRBJ2-7 TRBV6-6 12 . . TGTGCCAGCAGTTACGGGGCCGCCGAGCAGTACTTC CASSYGAAEQYF
TRBJ2-1 TRBV7-6 16 TRBD2 . TGTGCCAGCAGCTTAGCGACTAGCGGGGGAGACAATGAGCAGTTCTTC CASSLATSGGDNEQFF
TRBJ2-5 TRBV5-1 15 . . TGCGCCAGCAGCTTGTCAGGGGCCAGACAAGAGACCCAGTACTTC CASSLSGARQETQYF
TRBJ2-7 TRBV10-3 11 . . TGTGCCATCAGTGAGAACTACGAGCAGTACTTC CAISENYEQYF
TRBJ2-3 TRBV5-5 15 TRBD1 . TGTGCCAGCAGCTGGAGACAGGGGGCCCCAGATACGCAGTATTTT CASSWRQGAPDTQYF
TRBJ1-1 TRBV5-6 12 . . TGTGCCAGCAGCTTGGTGGTGGGAACCGCTTTCTTT CASSLVVGTAFF
TRBJ2-7 TRBV15 16 TRBD1 . TGTGCCACCAGCAGAGTCCCAGGACAGGGGATGGACGAGCAGTACTTC CATSRVPGQGMDEQYF
TRBJ2-7 TRBV10-3 15 TRBD1 . TGTGCCATCAGTGATTCGAGGACAGGGACCTACGAGCAGTACTTC CAISDSRTGTYEQYF
TRBJ1-2 TRBV6-5 13 . . TGTGCCAGCAGTTATATTCAGGGTAATGGCTACACCTTC CASSYIQGNGYTF
TRBJ2-7 TRBV7-8 14 . . TGTGCCAGCAGCTTAGCCCAGGGTGGTGCCGAGCAGTACTTC CASSLAQGGAEQYF